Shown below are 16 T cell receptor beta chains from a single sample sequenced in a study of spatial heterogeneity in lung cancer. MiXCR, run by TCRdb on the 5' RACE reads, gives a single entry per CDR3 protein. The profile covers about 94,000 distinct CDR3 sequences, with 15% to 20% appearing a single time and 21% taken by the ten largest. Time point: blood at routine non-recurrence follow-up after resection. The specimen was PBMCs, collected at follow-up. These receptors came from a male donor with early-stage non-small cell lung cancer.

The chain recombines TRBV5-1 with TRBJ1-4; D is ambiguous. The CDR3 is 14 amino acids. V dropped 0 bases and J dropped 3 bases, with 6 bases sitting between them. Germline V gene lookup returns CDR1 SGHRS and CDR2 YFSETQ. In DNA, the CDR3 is TGCGCCAGCAGCTTGGAGGCTTCTAATGAAAAACTGTTTTTT. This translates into CASSLEASNEKLFF. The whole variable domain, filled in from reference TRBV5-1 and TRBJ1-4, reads KAGVTQTPRYLIKTRGQQVTLSCSPISGHRSVSWYQQTPGQGLQFLFEYFSETQRNKGNFPGRFSGRQFSNSRSEMNVSTLELGDSALYLCASSLEASNEKLFFGSGTQLSVL.

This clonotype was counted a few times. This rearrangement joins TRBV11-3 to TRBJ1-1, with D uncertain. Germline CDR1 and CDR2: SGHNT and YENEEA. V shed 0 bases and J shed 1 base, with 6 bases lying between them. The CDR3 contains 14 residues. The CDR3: CASSLDGPNTEAFF. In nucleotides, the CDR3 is TGTGCCAGCAGCTTAGATGGGCCGAACACTGAAGCTTTCTTT.

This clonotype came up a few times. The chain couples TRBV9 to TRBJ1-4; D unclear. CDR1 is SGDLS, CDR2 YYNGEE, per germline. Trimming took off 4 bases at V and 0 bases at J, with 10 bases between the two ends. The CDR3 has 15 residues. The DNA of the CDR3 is TGTGCCAGCAGCTCCCGGGTAGCAACTAATGAAAAACTGTTTTTT. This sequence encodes CASSSRVATNEKLFF.

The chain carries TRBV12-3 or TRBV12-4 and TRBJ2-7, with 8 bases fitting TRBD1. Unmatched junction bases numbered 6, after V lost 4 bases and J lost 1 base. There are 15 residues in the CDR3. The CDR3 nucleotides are TGTGCCAGCAGTTCGGCCGGGACAGGATCCTACGAGCAGTACTTC. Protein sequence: CASSSAGTGSYEQYF.

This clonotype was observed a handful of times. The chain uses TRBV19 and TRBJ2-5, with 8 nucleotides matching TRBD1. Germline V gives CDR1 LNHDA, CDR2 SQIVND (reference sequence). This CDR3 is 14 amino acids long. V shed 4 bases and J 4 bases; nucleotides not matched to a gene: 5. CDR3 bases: TGTGCCAGTAGTAGGATCGACAGGGGAGAGACCCAGTACTTC. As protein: CASSRIDRGETQYF.

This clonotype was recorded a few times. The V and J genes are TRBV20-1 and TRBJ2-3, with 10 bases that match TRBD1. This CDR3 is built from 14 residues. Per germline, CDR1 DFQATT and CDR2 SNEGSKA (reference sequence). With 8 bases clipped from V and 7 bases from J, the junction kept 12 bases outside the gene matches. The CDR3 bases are TGCAGTTCCGAACCGGGACAGGGGAAATATACGCAGTATTTT. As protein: CSSEPGQGKYTQYF.

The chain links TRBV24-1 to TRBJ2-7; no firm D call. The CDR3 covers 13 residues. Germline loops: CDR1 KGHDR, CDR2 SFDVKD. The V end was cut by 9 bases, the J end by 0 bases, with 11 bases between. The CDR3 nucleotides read TGTGCCACCTGGGTCCCCCCCTCCTACGAGCAGTACGTC. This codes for CATWVPPSYEQYV.

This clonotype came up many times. The CDR3 loop is CASSLGEGLTEAFF. The CDR3 coding sequence is TGTGCCAGCAGCTTGGGAGAGGGGTTAACTGAAGCTTTCTTT. This chain joins TRBV5-6 and TRBJ1-1; the D gene is possibly TRBD1 (5 bases). V was cut by 0 bases and J by 5 bases, with 11 bases left in between. CDR1 is SGHDT, CDR2 YYEEEE, per germline. The CDR3 runs to 14 residues.

The CDR3 bases are TGCAGTGCTATGGACCCACAGCGGGCGAGCACAGATACGCAGTATTTT. Protein: CSAMDPQRASTDTQYF. The rearrangement uses TRBV20-1 and TRBJ2-3; maybe TRBD2 (6 bases). The CDR3 has 16 residues. The V gene lost 4 bases and the J gene lost 0 bases, with 17 bases spanning the gap. Per germline, CDR1 DFQATT and CDR2 SNEGSKA (reference sequence).

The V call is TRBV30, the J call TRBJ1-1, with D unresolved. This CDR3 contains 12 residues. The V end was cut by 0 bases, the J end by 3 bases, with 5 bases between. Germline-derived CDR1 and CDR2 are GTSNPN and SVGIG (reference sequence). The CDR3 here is CAWSVVHTEAFF. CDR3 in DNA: TGTGCCTGGAGTGTAGTACACACTGAAGCTTTCTTT.

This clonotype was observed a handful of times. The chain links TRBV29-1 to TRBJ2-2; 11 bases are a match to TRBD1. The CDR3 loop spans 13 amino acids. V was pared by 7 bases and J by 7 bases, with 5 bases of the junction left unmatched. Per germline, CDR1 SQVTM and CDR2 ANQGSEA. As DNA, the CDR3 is TGCAGCGGCGGACAGGGGGCGGACGGGGAGCTGTTTTTT. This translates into CSGGQGADGELFF.

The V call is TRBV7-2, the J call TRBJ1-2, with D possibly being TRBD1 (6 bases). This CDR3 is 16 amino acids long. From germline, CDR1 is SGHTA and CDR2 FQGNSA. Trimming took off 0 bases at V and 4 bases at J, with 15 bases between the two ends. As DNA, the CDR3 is TGTGCCAGCAGCTTAGCGGCGGGCGGGGGCCCCTATGGCTACACCTTC. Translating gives CASSLAAGGGPYGYTF.

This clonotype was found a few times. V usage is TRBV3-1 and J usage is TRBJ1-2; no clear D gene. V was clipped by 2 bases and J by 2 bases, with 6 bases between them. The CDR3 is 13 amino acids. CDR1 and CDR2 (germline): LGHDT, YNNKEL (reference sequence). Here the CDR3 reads CASSQSQNYGYTF. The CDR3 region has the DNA TGTGCCAGCAGCCAATCCCAGAACTATGGCTACACCTTC.

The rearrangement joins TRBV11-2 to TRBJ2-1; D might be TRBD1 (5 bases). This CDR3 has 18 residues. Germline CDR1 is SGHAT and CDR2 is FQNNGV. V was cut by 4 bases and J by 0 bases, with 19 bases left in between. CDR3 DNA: TGTGCCAGCAGCTCCAAAAGCAGCGCAGGGCGCTCCTACAATGAGCAGTTCTTC. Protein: CASSSKSSAGRSYNEQFF.

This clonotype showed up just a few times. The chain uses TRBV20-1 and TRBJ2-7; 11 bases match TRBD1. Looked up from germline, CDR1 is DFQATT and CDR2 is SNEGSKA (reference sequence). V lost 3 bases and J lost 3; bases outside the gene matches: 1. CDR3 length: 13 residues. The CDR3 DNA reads TGCAGTGCTAGCGGGACAGGGGGCTACGAGCAGTACTTC. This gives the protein CSASGTGGYEQYF.

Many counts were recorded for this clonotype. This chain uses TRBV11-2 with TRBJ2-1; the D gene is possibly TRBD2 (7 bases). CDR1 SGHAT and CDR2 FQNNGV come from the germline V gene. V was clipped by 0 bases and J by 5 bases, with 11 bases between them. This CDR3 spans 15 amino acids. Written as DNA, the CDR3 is TGTGCCAGCAGCTTAGATTTCGGGGGGCACAATGAGCAGTTCTTC. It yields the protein CASSLDFGGHNEQFF.